This TCR beta chain was profiled in a study of post-analysis software for immune sequencing data. Overall study results and limits: Multiple sclerosis was associated with a significant reduction in normalized Chao1 diversity relative to controls. F measure grouped same-batch samples tightly together. Included in a set of five TRBV segments more frequent in patients than controls were TRBV5-6, TRBV5-1 and TRBV20-1.

At least ten counts were recorded for this clonotype. Its antigen is undetermined. Trimming shortened V by 3 bases and J by 3 bases, and 15 bases separated the two germline ends. The CDR3 is 14 amino acids. Germline CDR1 and CDR2: DFQATT and SNEGSKA (reference sequence). The authors incorporated unique molecular identifiers into the TCR beta cDNA libraries. The yield from roughly 1 to 10 million T cells was 500,000 or so cDNA molecules in total. TCRdb passed the PCR reads through MiXCR, listing each CDR3 protein once. The repertoire holds under 200,000 distinct CDR3 sequences, over 25% seen once, with approximately 3.6% in the top ten.

This TCR came from a girl aged 2-17 years with multiple sclerosis. Sequencing was done on a sample of blood. The J gene is TRBJ2-7, the V gene TRBV20-1; no clear D gene. DNA for the CDR3: TGCAGTGCTAGCCCCCGGGTCGCTGGCTACGAGCAGTACTTC. The encoded protein is CSASPRVAGYEQYF.